The T cell receptor beta chain described here comes from a study of metastatic and nonmetastatic thyroid tumors. Study-level background: Repertoire data that came from the blood and tumor or nodule tissue of malignant and benign thyroid patients were compared.

The CDR3 consists of 11 residues. CDR1 is DFQATT and CDR2 is SNEGSKA in the germline V gene (reference sequence). The V end was cut by 5 bases, the J end by 3 bases, with 7 bases between. In the original processing: The study took CDR3 differences across clinicopathological groups and made a distant-metastasis classifier for papillary thyroid cancer from them. TCRdb re-clonotyped the PCR reads via MiXCR. The V and J calls and clone size come from TCRdb's table, not from the authors' own analysis. The sample has tens of thousands of clones, less than 15% seen once. Every patient was untreated before thyroid surgery. This clone was seen many times.

The clonotype originates from a female donor with papillary thyroid cancer or a benign thyroid nodule (not recorded which). Some clones in this sample may be carry-over from other donors' samples. Input material: blood. The rearrangement uses TRBV20-1 and TRBJ1-1; D not resolved. Here the CDR3 reads CSAYFDTEAFF. The DNA of the CDR3 is TGCAGTGCTTACTTTGACACTGAAGCTTTCTTT.